One TCR beta chain is described in this entry. Its target is not known. These data belong to a study of T cells expressing NK-cell markers. After re-calling the 5' RACE reads, TCRdb lists one entry per CDR3 protein, DNA absent. Its table lists some 460,000 distinct CDR3 sequences. This CDR3 spans 16 amino acids. Study-wide results and caveats: The contribution of dominant NKG2C+ clonotypes to CD8+ T cells in about 6 donors was about 1.0-7.5%.

The sample comprised blood T cells: a sorted CD56 or NKG2C T cell subset, CD4+ or CD8+ T cells, or bulk PBMC T cells (not recorded which). The V call is TRBV12-3 or TRBV12-4, the J call TRBJ1-2. This TCR derives from a woman in her forties or fifties in good health. This CDR3 reads CASSFGGLRENYGYTF.